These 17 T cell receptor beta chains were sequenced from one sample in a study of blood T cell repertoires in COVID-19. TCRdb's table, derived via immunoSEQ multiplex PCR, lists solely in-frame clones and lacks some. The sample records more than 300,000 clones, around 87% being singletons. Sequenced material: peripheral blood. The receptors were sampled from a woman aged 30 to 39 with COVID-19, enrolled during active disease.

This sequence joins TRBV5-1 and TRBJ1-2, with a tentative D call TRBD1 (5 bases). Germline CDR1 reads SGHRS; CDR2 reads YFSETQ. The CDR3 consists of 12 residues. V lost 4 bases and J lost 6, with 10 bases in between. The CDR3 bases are TGCGCCAGCAGCGAAGACAGCCATGGCTACACCTTC. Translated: CASSEDSHGYTF.

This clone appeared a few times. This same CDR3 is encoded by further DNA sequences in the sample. This CDR3 is CASSLGGSSYEQYF. In nucleotides, the CDR3 is TGCGCCAGCAGCTTGGGTGGGAGCTCCTACGAGCAGTACTTC. The V gene is TRBV5-1, the J gene TRBJ2-7, with a possible D match to TRBD2 (5 bases). The CDR3 runs to 14 residues. CDR1 and CDR2 from the germline V gene are SGHRS and YFSETQ. V was cut by 0 bases and J by 0 bases, with 7 bases left in between.

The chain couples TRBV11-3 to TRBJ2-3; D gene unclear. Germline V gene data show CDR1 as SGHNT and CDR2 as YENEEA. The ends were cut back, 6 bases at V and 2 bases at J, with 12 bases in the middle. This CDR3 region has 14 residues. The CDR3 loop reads CASSNKWPTDTQYF. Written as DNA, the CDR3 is TGTGCCAGCAGTAATAAGTGGCCCACAGATACGCAGTATTTT.

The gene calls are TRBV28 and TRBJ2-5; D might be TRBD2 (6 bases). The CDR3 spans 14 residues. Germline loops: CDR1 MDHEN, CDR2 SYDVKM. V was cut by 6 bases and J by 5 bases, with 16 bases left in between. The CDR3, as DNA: TGTGCCAGCAGCCCCGCCGGGGGAATGGAGACCCAGTACTTC. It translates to CASSPAGGMETQYF.

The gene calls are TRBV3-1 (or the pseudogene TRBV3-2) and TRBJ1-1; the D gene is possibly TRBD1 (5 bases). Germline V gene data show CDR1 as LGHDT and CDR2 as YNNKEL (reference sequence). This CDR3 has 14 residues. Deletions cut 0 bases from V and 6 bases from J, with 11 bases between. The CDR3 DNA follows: TGTGCCAGCAGCCAAGATCGGACGGGGGCTGAAGCTTTCTTT. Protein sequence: CASSQDRTGAEAFF.

CDR3 nucleotides: TGTGCCAGTGGGACAGGCCTGGCTAACTATGGCTACACCTTC. Translating it yields CASGTGLANYGYTF. V is TRBV7-2 and J is TRBJ1-2; 8 bases map to TRBD1. The CDR3 consists of 14 residues. The V gene end was trimmed by 9 bases and the J gene end by 0 bases; junction bases not matched to a gene: 6. Germline CDR1 and CDR2: SGHTA and FQGNSA.

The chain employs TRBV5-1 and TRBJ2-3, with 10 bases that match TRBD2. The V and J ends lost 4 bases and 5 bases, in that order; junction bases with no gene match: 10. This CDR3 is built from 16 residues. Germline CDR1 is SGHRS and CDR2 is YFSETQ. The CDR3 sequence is CASSPWLAGAKDTQYF. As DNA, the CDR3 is TGCGCCAGCAGCCCCTGGCTAGCGGGAGCGAAAGATACGCAGTATTTT.

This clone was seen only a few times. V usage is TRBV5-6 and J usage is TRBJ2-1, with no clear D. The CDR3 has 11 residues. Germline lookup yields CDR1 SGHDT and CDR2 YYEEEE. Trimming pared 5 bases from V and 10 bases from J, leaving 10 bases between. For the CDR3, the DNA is TGTGCCAGCAGGCGACTCCGGGAGCAGTTCTTC. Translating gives CASRRLREQFF.

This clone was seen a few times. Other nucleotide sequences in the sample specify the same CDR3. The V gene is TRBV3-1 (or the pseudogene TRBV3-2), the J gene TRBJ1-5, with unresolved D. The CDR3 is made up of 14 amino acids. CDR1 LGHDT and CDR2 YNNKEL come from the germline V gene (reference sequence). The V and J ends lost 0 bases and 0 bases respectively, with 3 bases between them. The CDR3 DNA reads TGTGCCAGCAGCCAAGACAGTAGCAATCAGCCCCAGCATTTT. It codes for CASSQDSSNQPQHF.

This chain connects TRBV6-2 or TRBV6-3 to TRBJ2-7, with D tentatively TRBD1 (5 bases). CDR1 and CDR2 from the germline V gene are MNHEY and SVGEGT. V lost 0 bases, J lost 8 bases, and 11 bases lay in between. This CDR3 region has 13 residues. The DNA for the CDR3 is TGTGCCAGCAGTTACTCTTTTGGGGCAAAGCAGTACTTC. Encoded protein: CASSYSFGAKQYF.

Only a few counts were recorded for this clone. CDR3 loop: CASTSLGNTIYF. In DNA form, the CDR3 reads TGTGCCAGCACCTCCCTTGGAAACACCATATATTTT. V gene TRBV28 combines with J gene TRBJ1-3; D not resolved. Germline assignment: CDR1 MDHEN and CDR2 SYDVKM. This CDR3 is 12 amino acids long. V was shortened by 7 bases and J by 3 bases, with 7 bases between the two germline ends.

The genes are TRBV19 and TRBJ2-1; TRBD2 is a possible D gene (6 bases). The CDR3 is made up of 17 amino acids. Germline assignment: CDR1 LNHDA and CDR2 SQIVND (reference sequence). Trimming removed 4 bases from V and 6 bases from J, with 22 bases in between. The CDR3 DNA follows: TGTGCCAGTAGTAGACCACTGGGGCTAGCGTCGGGCAATGAGCAGTTCTTC. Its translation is CASSRPLGLASGNEQFF.

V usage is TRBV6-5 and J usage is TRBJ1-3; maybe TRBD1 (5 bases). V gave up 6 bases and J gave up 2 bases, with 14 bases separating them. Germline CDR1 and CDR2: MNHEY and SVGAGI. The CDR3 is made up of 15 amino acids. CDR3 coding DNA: TGTGCCAGCAGCCGCTTGGGGCCACCTGGAAACACCATATATTTT. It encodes CASSRLGPPGNTIYF.

CDR3 amino acids: CTSSQTAQGEQYF. The CDR3 DNA sequence: TGCACCAGCAGCCAGACCGCCCAGGGCGAGCAGTACTTC. The chain links TRBV1 to TRBJ2-7; the table names TRBD1, a call not compared with the DNA. TRBV1 is noted as a pseudogene. The CDR3 is 13 residues long.

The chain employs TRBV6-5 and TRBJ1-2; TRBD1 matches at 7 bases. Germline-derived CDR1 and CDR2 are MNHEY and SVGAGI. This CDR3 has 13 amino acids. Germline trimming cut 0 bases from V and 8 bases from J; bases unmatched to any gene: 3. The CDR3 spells CASSYSEGAGYTF. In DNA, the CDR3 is TGTGCCAGCAGTTACTCAGAGGGGGCGGGCTACACCTTC.

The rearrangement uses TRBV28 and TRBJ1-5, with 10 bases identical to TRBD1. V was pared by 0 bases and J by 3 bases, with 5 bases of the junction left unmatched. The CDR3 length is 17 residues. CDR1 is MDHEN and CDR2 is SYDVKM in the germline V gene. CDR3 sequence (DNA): TGTGCCAGCAGTTTATGGGGCGGGACAGGGGTCAATCAGCCCCAGCATTTT. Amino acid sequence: CASSLWGGTGVNQPQHF.

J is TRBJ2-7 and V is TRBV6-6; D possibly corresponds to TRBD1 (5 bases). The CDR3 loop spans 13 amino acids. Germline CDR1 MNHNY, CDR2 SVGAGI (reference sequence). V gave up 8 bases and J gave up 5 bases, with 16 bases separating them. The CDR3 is CASSLQGVDEQYF. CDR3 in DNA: TGTGCCAGCTCTCTGCAAGGGGTAGACGAGCAGTACTTC.